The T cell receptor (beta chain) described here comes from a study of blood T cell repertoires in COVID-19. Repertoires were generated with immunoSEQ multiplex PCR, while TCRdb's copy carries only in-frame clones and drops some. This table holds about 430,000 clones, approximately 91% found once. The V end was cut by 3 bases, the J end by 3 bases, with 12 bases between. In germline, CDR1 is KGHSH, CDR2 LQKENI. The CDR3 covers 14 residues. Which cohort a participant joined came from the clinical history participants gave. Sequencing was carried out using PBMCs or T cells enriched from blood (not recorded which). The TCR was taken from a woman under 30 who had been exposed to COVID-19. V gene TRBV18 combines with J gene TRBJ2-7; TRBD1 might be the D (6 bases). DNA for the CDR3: TGTGCCAGCTCACCTTTTGGCAGGGGCTACGAGCAGTACTTC. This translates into CASSPFGRGYEQYF.